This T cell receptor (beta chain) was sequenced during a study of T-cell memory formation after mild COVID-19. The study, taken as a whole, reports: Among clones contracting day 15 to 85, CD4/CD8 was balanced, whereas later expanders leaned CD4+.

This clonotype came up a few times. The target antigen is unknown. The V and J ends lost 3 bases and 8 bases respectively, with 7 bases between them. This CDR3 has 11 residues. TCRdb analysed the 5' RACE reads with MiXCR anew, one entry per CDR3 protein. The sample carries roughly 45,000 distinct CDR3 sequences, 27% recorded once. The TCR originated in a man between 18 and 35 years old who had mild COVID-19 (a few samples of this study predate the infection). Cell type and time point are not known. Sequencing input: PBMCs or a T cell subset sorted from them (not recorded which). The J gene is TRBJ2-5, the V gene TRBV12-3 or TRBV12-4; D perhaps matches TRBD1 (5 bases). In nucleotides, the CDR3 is TGTGCCAGCAGTTTCAGGGATACCCAGTACTTC. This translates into CASSFRDTQYF.